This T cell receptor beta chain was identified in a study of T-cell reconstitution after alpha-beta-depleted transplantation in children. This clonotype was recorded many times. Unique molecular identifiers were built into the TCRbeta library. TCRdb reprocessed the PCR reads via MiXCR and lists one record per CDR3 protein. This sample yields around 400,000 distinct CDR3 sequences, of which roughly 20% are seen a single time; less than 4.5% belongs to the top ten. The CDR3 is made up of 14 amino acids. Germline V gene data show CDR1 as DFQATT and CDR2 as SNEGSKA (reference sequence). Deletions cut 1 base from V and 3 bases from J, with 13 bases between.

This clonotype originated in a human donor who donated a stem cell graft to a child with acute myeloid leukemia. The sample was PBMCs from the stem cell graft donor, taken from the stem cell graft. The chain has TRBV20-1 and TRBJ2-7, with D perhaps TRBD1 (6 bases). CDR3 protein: CSARARTDHYEQYF. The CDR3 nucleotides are TGCAGTGCTAGAGCGAGGACAGACCACTACGAGCAGTACTTC.